The 21 T cell receptor beta chains below all came from one sample that was sequenced in a study of T cell repertoires in breast cancer. Primers covering all TCR V genes were used in emulsion RT-PCR on CD8+ T cells. A second nested PCR with blocking oligonucleotides suppressed unpaired genes. MiXCR was run by TCRdb on the emulsion pairing reads, yielding one entry per CDR3 protein. The data contain about 40,000 distinct CDR3 sequences, around 45% of them seen just once; the ten biggest clones take up approximately 60%. Sequenced input: CD8+ T cells. All receptors derive from a pool of human donors with breast cancer or a healthy control (not recorded which).

The chain recombines TRBV19 with TRBJ2-1; no clear D gene. Germline lookup yields CDR1 LNHDA and CDR2 SQIVND (reference sequence). The CDR3 extends over 14 amino acids. V was cut by 7 bases and J by 0 bases, with 10 bases left in between. The CDR3, as DNA: TGTGCCAGTAATGTACAGTACTCCTACAATGAGCAGTTCTTC. Amino acid sequence: CASNVQYSYNEQFF.

The chain is built from TRBV5-4 and TRBJ2-5; TRBD1 matches 7 bases. This CDR3 region has 15 residues. V shed 0 bases, J shed 1 base, and the junction held 3 bases outside the gene matches. Germline values: CDR1 SGHNT, CDR2 YYREEE (reference sequence). CDR3 DNA: TGTGCCAGCAGCTTGGACAGGGGTGTCCAAGAGACCCAGTACTTC. Residues: CASSLDRGVQETQYF.

The genes are TRBV12-5 and TRBJ1-2; TRBD1 is a possible D gene (5 bases). Trimming left V 2 bases short and J 5 bases short, with 12 bases between. The length of the CDR3 is 14 residues. Germline V gene data show CDR1 as LGHNT and CDR2 as FRNRAP. This CDR3 reads CASGLSWGLYGYTF. The CDR3 bases are TGTGCTAGTGGTTTGAGCTGGGGCTTATATGGCTACACCTTC.

This clonotype was recorded a few times. The chain links TRBV7-9 to TRBJ2-7; no clear D. Trimming took 3 bases from V and 3 from J, leaving 12 bases between them. The germline V gene encodes CDR1 SEHNR and CDR2 FQNEAQ (reference sequence). The CDR3 loop spans 14 amino acids. CDR3 amino acids: CASSLAGSYYEQYF. The CDR3 DNA sequence: TGTGCCAGCAGCTTGGCCGGATCTTACTACGAGCAGTACTTC.

As for this clonotype: This clone may be a read error of a much larger clone one base away. The chain couples TRBV6-2 or TRBV6-3 to TRBJ2-1; no clear D. The germline gives CDR1 MNHEY, CDR2 SVGEGT. CDR3 length: 14 residues. CDR3 in amino acids: CASSRVGFYNVQFF. The CDR3 DNA is TGTGCCAGCAGTAGAGTCGGATTCTACAATGTGCAGTTCTTC.

The V gene is TRBV27, the J gene TRBJ2-2; no definite D call. The length of the CDR3 is 13 residues. The germline gives CDR1 MNHEY, CDR2 SMNVEV (reference sequence). V lost 8 bases to trimming and J lost 5 bases, with 12 bases between them. CDR3 loop: CASGPRETGELFF. CDR3 nucleotide sequence: TGTGCCAGCGGCCCCCGCGAGACCGGGGAGCTGTTTTTT.

The chain recombines TRBV5-1 with TRBJ2-5, with D possibly TRBD2 on 6 matching bases. Germline CDR1 is SGHRS and CDR2 is YFSETQ. This CDR3 spans 13 amino acids. With 7 bases removed from V and 4 bases from J, the gap between germline ends came to 14 bases. The CDR3 region is CASQKRGGETQYF. CDR3 in DNA: TGCGCCAGCCAAAAAAGGGGAGGAGAGACCCAGTACTTC.

This clonotype was seen repeatedly, ten times or more. The genes are TRBV20-1 and TRBJ1-5; 8 bases match TRBD1. The CDR3 contains 13 residues. V lost 7 bases and J lost 7; bases outside the gene matches: 9. Germline assignment: CDR1 DFQATT and CDR2 SNEGSKA (reference sequence). CDR3 protein: CSVPQGEGQPQHF. CDR3 DNA sequence: TGCAGTGTTCCACAGGGGGAAGGGCAGCCCCAGCATTTT.

This sequence joins TRBV29-1 and TRBJ1-3; the D is unclear. This CDR3 spans 12 amino acids. V was cut by 4 bases and J by 2 bases, with 6 bases left in between. Germline V gives CDR1 SQVTM, CDR2 ANQGSEA. CDR3 in DNA: TGCAGCGTTGGTATGGCTGGAAACACCATATATTTT. Protein: CSVGMAGNTIYF.

Regarding this clonotype: The final CDR3 position lacks the conserved phenylalanine or tryptophan, pointing to a likely read error. Because the CDR3's place on the DNA is in doubt, the DNA is left out and the CDR3 is given as listed by TCRdb. V and J are TRBV14 and TRBJ2-7; TRBD1, the table's D call, was not compared with the DNA. With termini counted, the CDR3 has 13 amino acids. CDR1 and CDR2 from the germline V gene are SGHDN and FVKESK. Here the CDR3 reads CASSQDLEGEGYL.

The chain couples TRBV20-1 to TRBJ1-2; 8 nucleotides match TRBD1. CDR1 DFQATT and CDR2 SNEGSKA come from the germline V gene (reference sequence). The CDR3 spans 15 residues. V was pared by 3 bases and J by 0 bases, with 6 bases of the junction left unmatched. CDR3 loop: CSARGTGQANYGYTF. The CDR3 DNA follows: TGCAGTGCTAGGGGGACAGGACAAGCTAACTATGGCTACACCTTC.

This clonotype has a handful of counts. The chain has TRBV4-2 and TRBJ2-7; 7 nucleotides line up with TRBD2. V gave up 1 base and J gave up 7 bases; unmatched junction bases: 10. CDR1 is LGHNA, CDR2 YNFKEQ, per germline. This CDR3 region has 15 residues. CDR3 sequence reads: CASSQAAGERGEQYF. The DNA for the CDR3 is TGTGCCAGCAGCCAAGCTGCGGGAGAAAGGGGAGAGCAGTACTTC.

V is TRBV28 and J is TRBJ1-1, with 7 bases identical to TRBD1. Germline V gene lookup returns CDR1 MDHEN and CDR2 SYDVKM. J was trimmed by 4 bases and V by 6 bases; bases with no gene match: 14. CDR3 length equals 16 residues. CDR3 in DNA: TGTGCCAGCAGGACCGGGACAGAGGTTTGGGTCACTGAAGCTTTCTTT. Amino acid sequence: CASRTGTEVWVTEAFF.

As DNA, the CDR3 is TGTGCCAGCAGCCCGGACCGCCGCGAGGGCTACACCTTC. Its protein product is CASSPDRREGYTF. The chain joins TRBV7-3 to TRBJ1-2; no firm D call. The CDR3 has 13 residues. CDR1 SGHTA and CDR2 FQGTGA come from the germline V gene. Trimming cost V 5 bases and J 8 bases, with 15 bases left between them.

This clonotype was observed at least ten times. The rearrangement uses TRBV28 and TRBJ2-1; 7 nucleotides line up with TRBD1. After removal of 7 bases from V and 2 bases from J, the junction contained 5 bases not matched to a gene. Germline CDR1 MDHEN, CDR2 SYDVKM. This CDR3 comprises 14 residues. The CDR3, as DNA: TGTGCCAGCACCAACAGGGGCCCCTACAATGAGCAGTTCTTC. Translation: CASTNRGPYNEQFF.

The chain couples TRBV3-1 to TRBJ2-7; D gene unclear. Germline assignment: CDR1 LGHDT and CDR2 YNNKEL (reference sequence). This CDR3 is 12 amino acids long. The V and J ends lost 1 base and 5 bases respectively, with 6 bases between them. CDR3 protein: CASSQALNEQYF. The CDR3 nucleotides read TGTGCCAGCAGCCAAGCGCTGAACGAGCAGTACTTC.

The rearrangement uses TRBV6-1 and TRBJ2-1; 10 bases are a match to TRBD1. Germline loops: CDR1 MNHNS, CDR2 SASEGT. Trimming removed 6 bases from V and 15 bases from J; junction bases left unmatched: 8. The CDR3 is made up of 12 amino acids. CDR3: CASRDPDRGGFF. The CDR3 DNA follows: TGTGCCAGCAGAGACCCGGACAGGGGGGGGTTCTTC.

The chain carries TRBV7-6 and TRBJ2-1; no reliable D call. The germline gives CDR1 SGHVS, CDR2 FNYEAQ. Trimming took off 1 base at V and 10 bases at J, with 8 bases between the two ends. The CDR3 totals 12 residues. In nucleotides, the CDR3 is TGTGCCAGCAGCTTAGGATGGGCAGAGCAGTTCTTC. It codes for CASSLGWAEQFF.

This clonotype was counted a few times. The chain recombines TRBV20-1 with TRBJ2-1; possibly TRBD2 for D (6 bases). Per germline, CDR1 DFQATT and CDR2 SNEGSKA (reference sequence). This CDR3 is built from 11 residues. Trimming cost V 3 bases and J 13 bases, with 13 bases left between them. CDR3 region: CSARLAITQFF. The CDR3 DNA follows: TGCAGTGCTAGGCTAGCGATTACCCAGTTCTTC.

CDR3 region: CASSPLAGNTEAFF. DNA of the CDR3: TGTGCCAGCTCACCTTTAGCAGGAAACACTGAAGCTTTCTTT. The chain is built from TRBV18 and TRBJ1-1; D is unresolved. Germline loops: CDR1 KGHSH, CDR2 LQKENI. Trimming shortened V by 3 bases and J by 2 bases, and 10 bases separated the two germline ends. This CDR3 region has 14 residues.

Points on this clonotype: This may arise from a read error, as a much more abundant clone is one base away. The V call is TRBV27, the J call TRBJ1-1, with D uncertain. V lost 2 bases and J lost 1, with 11 bases in between. Germline-derived CDR1 and CDR2 are MNHEY and SMNVEV (reference sequence). The CDR3 length is 15 residues. The CDR3 spells CASSLRLNRNTEAFF. The CDR3 coding sequence is TGTGCCAGCAGTTTAAGGCTGAACCGGAACACTGAAGCTTTCTTT.